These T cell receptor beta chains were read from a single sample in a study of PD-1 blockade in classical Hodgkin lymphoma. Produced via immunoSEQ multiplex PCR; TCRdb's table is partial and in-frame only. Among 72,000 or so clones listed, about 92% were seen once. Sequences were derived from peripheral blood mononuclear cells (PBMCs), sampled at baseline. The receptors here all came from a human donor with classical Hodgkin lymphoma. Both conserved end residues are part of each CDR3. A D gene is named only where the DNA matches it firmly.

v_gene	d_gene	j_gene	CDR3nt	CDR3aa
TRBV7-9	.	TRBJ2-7	TGTGCCAGCAGCTGGAGCTACGAGCAGTACTTC	CASSWSYEQYF
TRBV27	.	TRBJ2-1	TGTGCCAGCACCATGGGCGGGGCATGGGAGCAGTTCTTC	CASTMGGAWEQFF
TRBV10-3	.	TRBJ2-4	TGTGCCATCAGTAGTTCCGGGAATATAGCCAAAAACATTCAGTACTTC	CAISSSGNIAKNIQYF
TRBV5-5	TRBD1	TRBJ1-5	TGTGCCAGCAGCGCGGGACAGGGGATTTATGGATGGCAGCCCCAGCATTTT	CASSAGQGIYGWQPQHF
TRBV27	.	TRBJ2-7	TGTGCCAGCAGTTTTGGTCTGGCCTACGAGCAGTACTTC	CASSFGLAYEQYF
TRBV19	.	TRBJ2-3	TGTGCCAGTAGTATAGGACTGCTTTTAGATAAAGACACAGATACGCAGTATTTT	CASSIGLLLDKDTDTQYF
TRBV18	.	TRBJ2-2	TGTGCCAGCTCACCGAGAGTTGTCTCCACCGGGGAGCTGTTTTTT	CASSPRVVSTGELFF
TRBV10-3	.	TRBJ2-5	TGTGCCATCAGTGCTCGGGAAGAGACCCAGTACTTC	CAISAREETQYF
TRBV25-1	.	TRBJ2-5	TGTGCCAGCATTCCCGACGACCAAGAGACCCAGTACTTC	CASIPDDQETQYF
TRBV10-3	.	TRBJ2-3	TGTGCCATCAGGTCCGGGGATACGCAGTATTTT	CAIRSGDTQYF
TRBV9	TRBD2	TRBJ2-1	TGTGCCAGCAGCGTAGGGGGACTAGCCGAAATTAATGAGCAGTTCTTC	CASSVGGLAEINEQFF
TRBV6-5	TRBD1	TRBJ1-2	TGTGCCAGCAGTTACGGACAGGGTGATAACTATGGCTACACCTTC	CASSYGQGDNYGYTF
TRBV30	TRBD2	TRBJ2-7	TGTGCCTGGAGTGTAGGAACTAGCGGGGGGCCTTACGAGCAGTACTTC	CAWSVGTSGGPYEQYF
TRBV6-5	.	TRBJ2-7	TGTGCCAGCAGCAACAGGGCGTACGAGCAGTACTTC	CASSNRAYEQYF
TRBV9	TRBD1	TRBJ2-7	TGTGCCAGCAGCCCATTGGACAGGGGGCCCAATTTCTACGAGCAGTACTTC	CASSPLDRGPNFYEQYF
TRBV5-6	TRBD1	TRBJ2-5	TGTGCCAGCAGCTTGGTGCCAGGGACAGGGCAAGAGACCCAGTACTTC	CASSLVPGTGQETQYF
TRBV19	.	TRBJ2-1	TGTGCCAGTAGTATCGAGGGCAATGAGCAGTTCTTC	CASSIEGNEQFF
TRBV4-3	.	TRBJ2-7	TGCGCCAGCAGCCACGTGGCGGGAACCCCTTCCGAGCAGTACTTC	CASSHVAGTPSEQYF
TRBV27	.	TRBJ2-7	TGTGCCAGCAGCTACCAGGGACCCCACTACGAGCAGTACTTC	CASSYQGPHYEQYF
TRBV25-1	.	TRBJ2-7	TGTGCCAGCAGGGGCCTCAATGGGCCCTACGAGCAGTACTTC	CASRGLNGPYEQYF